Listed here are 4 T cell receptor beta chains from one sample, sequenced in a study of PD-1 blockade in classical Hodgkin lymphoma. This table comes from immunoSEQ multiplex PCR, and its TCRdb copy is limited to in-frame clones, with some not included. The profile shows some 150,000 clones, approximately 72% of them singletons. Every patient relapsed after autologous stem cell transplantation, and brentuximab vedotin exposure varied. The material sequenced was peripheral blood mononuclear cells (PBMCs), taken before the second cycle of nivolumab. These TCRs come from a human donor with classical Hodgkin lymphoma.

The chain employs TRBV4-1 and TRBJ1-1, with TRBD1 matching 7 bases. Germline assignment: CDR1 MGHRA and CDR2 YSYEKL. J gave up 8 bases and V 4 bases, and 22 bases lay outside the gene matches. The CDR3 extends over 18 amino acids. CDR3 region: CASSRQLGPDRASLEAFF. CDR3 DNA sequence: TGCGCCAGCAGCCGCCAATTGGGGCCCGACAGGGCAAGTTTAGAAGCTTTCTTT.

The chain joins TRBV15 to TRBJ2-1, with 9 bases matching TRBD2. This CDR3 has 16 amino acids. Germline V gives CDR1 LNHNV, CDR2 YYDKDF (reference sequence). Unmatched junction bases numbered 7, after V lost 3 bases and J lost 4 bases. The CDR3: CATSSHAGGFYNEQFF. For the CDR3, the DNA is TGTGCCACCAGCAGTCACGCGGGAGGGTTTTACAATGAGCAGTTCTTC. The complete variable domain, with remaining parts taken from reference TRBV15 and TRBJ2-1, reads DAMVIQNPRYQVTQFGKPVTLSCSQTLNHNVMYWYQQKSSQAPKLLFHYYDKDFNNEADTPDNFQSRRPNTSFCFLDIRSPGLGDTAMYLCATSSHAGGFYNEQFFGPGTRLTVL.

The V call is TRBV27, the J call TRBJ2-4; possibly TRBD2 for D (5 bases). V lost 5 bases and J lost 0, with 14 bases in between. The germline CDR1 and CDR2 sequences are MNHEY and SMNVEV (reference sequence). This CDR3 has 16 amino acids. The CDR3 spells CASSPRTALAKNIQYF. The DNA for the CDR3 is TGTGCCAGCAGTCCCCGGACTGCGCTAGCCAAAAACATTCAGTACTTC.

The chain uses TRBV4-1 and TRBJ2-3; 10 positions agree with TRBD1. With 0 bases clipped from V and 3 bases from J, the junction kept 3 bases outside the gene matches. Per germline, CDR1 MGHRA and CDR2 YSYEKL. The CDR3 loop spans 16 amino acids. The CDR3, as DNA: TGCGCCAGCAGCCAAGATGGGGGACAGGGGACAGATACGCAGTATTTT. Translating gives CASSQDGGQGTDTQYF.